A single sample is the source of the 2 T cell receptor beta chains below, sequenced in a study of T-cell memory formation after mild COVID-19. TCRdb analysed the 5' RACE reads with MiXCR anew, one entry per CDR3 protein. The sample includes 170,000 or so distinct CDR3 sequences, about 21% of them seen just once. The specimen was PBMCs or a T cell subset sorted from them (not recorded which). These TCRs come from an adult woman who had mild COVID-19 (a few samples of this study predate the infection). Cell type and time point are not known.

In its sample, this clonotype was seen a few times. The gene calls are TRBV6-5 and TRBJ1-3; no reliable D call. The CDR3 loop spans 14 amino acids. The germline V gene has CDR1 MNHEY and CDR2 SVGAGI. Trimming stripped 0 bases from V and 0 bases from J, with 3 bases between. DNA for the CDR3: TGTGCCAGCAGTTACTCCAGCTCTGGAAACACCATATATTTT. Its protein product is CASSYSSSGNTIYF.

This clonotype has just a few counts. This rearrangement joins TRBV29-1 to TRBJ2-5, with D possibly being TRBD2 (5 bases). V lost 4 bases and J 2 bases, leaving 11 bases between the germline ends. This CDR3 contains 13 residues. Germline V gene sequence: CDR1 SQVTM, CDR2 ANQGSEA. CDR3 coding DNA: TGCAGCGTTGTTGGGGAGAATCAAGAGACCCAGTACTTC. Translated: CSVVGENQETQYF. Variable domain in full (rest from reference TRBV29-1 and TRBJ2-5): SAVISQKPSRDICQRGTSLTIQCQVDSQVTMMFWYRQQPGQSLTLIATANQGSEATYESGFVIDKFPISRPNLTFSTLTVSNMSPEDSSIYLCSVVGENQETQYFGPGTRLLVL.